This T cell receptor (beta chain) was sequenced for a study of shared clonotypes between healthy human individuals. The assay used deep level. Clones were read by immunoSEQ multiplex PCR, and TCRdb kept only the in-frame ones, dropping some. The sample has approximately 1,000,000 clones; roughly 80% are singletons. Findings and limits, study-wide: Naive subsets generally exceeded memory subsets in estimated richness.

Deletions cut 8 bases from V and 3 bases from J, with 17 bases between. The CDR3 has 14 amino acids. Germline V lookup: CDR1 MDHEN, CDR2 SYDVKM. This clone was picked up one time. Its specificity is not known. Every contributor of samples was a Caucasian grown-up residing in Nashville, Tennessee. The chain joins TRBV28 to TRBJ2-7; D is uncertain. Sequenced material: memory CD4+ T cells from PBMCs. This sample's subset: CD45RA-negative fraction. This TCR came from a man between 18 and 35 years old in good health. Some clones in this sample may be carry-over from other donors' samples. The CDR3 nucleotides are TGTGCCAGCGGAGAAGGGCAGCTCCTCTACGAGCAGTACTTC. Protein sequence: CASGEGQLLYEQYF.